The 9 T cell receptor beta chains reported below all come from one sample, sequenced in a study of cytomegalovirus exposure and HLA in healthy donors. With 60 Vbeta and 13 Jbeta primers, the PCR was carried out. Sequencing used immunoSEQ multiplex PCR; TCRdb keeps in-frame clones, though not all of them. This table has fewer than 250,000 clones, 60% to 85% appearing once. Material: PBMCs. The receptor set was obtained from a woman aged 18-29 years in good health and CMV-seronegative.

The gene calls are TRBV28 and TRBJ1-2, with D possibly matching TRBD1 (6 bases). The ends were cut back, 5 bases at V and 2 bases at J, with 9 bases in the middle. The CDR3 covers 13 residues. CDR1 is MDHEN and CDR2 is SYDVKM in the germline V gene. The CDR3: CASSETGNYGYTF. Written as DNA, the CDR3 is TGTGCCAGCAGTGAAACAGGGAACTATGGCTACACCTTC.

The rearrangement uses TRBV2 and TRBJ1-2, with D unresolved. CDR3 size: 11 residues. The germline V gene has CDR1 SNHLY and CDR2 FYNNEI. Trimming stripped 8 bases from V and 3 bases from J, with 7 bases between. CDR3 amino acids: CASGRDYGYTF. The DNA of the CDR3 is TGTGCCAGCGGGCGTGACTATGGCTACACCTTC.

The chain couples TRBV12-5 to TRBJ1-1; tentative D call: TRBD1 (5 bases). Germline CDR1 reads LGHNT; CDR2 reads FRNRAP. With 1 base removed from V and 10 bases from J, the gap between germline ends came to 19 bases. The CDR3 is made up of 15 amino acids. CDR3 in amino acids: CASGLAAGGREGAFF. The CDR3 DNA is TGTGCTAGTGGTTTGGCCGCCGGGGGACGGGAGGGAGCTTTCTTT.

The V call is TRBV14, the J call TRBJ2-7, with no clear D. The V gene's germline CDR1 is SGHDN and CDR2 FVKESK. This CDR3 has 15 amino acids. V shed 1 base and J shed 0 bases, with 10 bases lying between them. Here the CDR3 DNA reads TGTGCCAGCAGCCAAGGGAGTAGCTACTCCTACGAGCAGTACTTC. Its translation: CASSQGSSYSYEQYF.

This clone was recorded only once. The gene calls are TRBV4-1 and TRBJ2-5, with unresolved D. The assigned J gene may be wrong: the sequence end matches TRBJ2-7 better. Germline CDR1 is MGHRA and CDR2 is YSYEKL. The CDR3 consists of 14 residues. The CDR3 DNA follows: TGCGCCAGCAGCCAAGAGGCAGGCTCCTACGAGCAGTACTTC. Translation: CASSQEAGSYEQYF.

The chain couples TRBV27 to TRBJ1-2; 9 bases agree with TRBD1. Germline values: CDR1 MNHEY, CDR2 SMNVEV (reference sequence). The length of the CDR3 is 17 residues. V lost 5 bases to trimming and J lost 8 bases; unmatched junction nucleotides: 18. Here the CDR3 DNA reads TGTGCCAGCAGTACGCTTGGAATACAGGGGGCAATTAAGGGCTACACCTTC. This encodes CASSTLGIQGAIKGYTF.

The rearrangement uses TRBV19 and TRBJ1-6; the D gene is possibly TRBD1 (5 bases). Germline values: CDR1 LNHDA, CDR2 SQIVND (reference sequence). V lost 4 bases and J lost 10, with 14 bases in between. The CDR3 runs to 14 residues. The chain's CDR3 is CASSNGPGGSPLHF. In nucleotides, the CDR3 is TGTGCCAGTAGTAACGGCCCCGGGGGGTCACCCCTCCACTTT. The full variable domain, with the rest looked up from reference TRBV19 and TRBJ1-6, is DGGITQSPKYLFRKEGQNVTLSCEQNLNHDAMYWYRQDPGQGLRLIYYSQIVNDFQKGDIAEGYSVSREKKESFPLTVTSAQKNPTAFYLCASSNGPGGSPLHFGNGTRLTVT.

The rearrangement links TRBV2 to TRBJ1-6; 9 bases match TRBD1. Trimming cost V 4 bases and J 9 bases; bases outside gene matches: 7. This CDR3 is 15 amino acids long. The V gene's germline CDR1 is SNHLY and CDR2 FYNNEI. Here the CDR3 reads CASSVARDRASPLHF. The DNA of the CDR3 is TGTGCCAGCAGTGTGGCCCGGGACAGGGCTTCACCCCTCCACTTT.

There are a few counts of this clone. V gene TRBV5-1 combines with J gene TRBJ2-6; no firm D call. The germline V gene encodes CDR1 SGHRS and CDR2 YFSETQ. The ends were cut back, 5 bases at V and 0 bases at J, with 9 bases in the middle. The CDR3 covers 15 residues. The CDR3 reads CASRLTGSGANVLTF. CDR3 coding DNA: TGCGCCAGCAGGTTAACGGGCTCTGGGGCCAACGTCCTGACTTTC.